The 10 T cell receptor beta chains below come from one sample, sequenced in a study of blood T cell repertoires in COVID-19. Assay used: immunoSEQ multiplex PCR; TCRdb lists only in-frame clones, some missing. The sample has 80,000 or so clones, 75% to 95% seen once. Specimen: peripheral blood. The source is a woman in her 50s in a cohort sampled during active COVID-19.

This clone was counted once. The genes are TRBV19 and TRBJ1-2; no clear D. CDR1 and CDR2 from the germline V gene are LNHDA and SQIVND (reference sequence). This CDR3 contains 16 residues. The ends were cut back, 4 bases at V and 2 bases at J, with 17 bases in the middle. CDR3 region: CASSKVGSGLNYGYTF. The CDR3 bases are TGTGCCAGTAGTAAGGTCGGCAGTGGACTCAACTATGGCTACACCTTC.

CDR3 amino acids: CASSLISYTDTQYF. The CDR3 nucleotides read TGTGCCAGTAGTCTTATCAGTTACACAGATACGCAGTATTTT. The chain links TRBV19 to TRBJ2-3; D uncertain. The CDR3 extends over 14 amino acids. The ends were cut back, 5 bases at V and 2 bases at J, with 11 bases in the middle. Germline CDR1 is LNHDA and CDR2 is SQIVND (reference sequence).

The chain has TRBV6-5 and TRBJ2-7, with D unresolved. CDR1 is MNHEY and CDR2 is SVGAGI in the germline V gene. Trimming removed 6 bases from V and 2 bases from J, with 14 bases in between. The CDR3 covers 14 residues. This CDR3 is CASRLSRSTYEQYF. CDR3 nucleotide sequence: TGTGCCAGCAGGCTTAGCCGCTCAACCTACGAGCAGTACTTC.

This chain connects TRBV10-3 to TRBJ2-3; possibly TRBD2 for D (6 bases). The CDR3 totals 13 residues. Trimming stripped 2 bases from V and 3 bases from J, with 6 bases between. Looked up from germline, CDR1 is ENHRY and CDR2 is SYGVKD. The CDR3 protein is CAISEGGTDTQYF. DNA of the CDR3: TGTGCCATCAGTGAGGGGGGGACAGATACGCAGTATTTT.

The genes are TRBV6-5 and TRBJ1-5; possible D gene TRBD1, 6 bases. The germline gives CDR1 MNHEY, CDR2 SVGAGI. The CDR3 consists of 15 residues. Between the trimmed V and J ends, which lost 6 bases and 5 bases, there was a span of 17 bases. In DNA, the CDR3 is TGTGCCAGCAGCTATGGGACATCAGCCCATCAGCCCCAGCATTTT. Its translation: CASSYGTSAHQPQHF.

This sequence joins TRBV11-3 and TRBJ1-4; 8 nucleotides align to TRBD1. Germline loops: CDR1 SGHNT, CDR2 YENEEA. The CDR3 consists of 15 residues. V shed 0 bases and J 8 bases; nucleotides not matched to a gene: 5. CDR3 sequence: CASSLDRGPWEKLFF. CDR3 in DNA: TGTGCCAGCAGCTTAGACAGGGGGCCTTGGGAAAAACTGTTTTTT.

This clone was observed once. This rearrangement joins TRBV6-2 or TRBV6-3 to TRBJ2-7; 10 positions agree with TRBD2. CDR1 and CDR2 from the germline V gene are MNHEY and SVGEGT. V lost 5 bases to trimming and J lost 0 bases; unmatched junction nucleotides: 4. The CDR3 spans 15 residues. In nucleotides, the CDR3 is TGTGCCAGCAGTCTCCCTAGCGGGAGCTCCTACGAGCAGTACTTC. It translates to CASSLPSGSSYEQYF.

The rearrangement links TRBV3-1 (or the pseudogene TRBV3-2) to TRBJ2-7; the match to TRBD1 covers 9 bases. The CDR3 spans 14 residues. The germline V gene encodes CDR1 LGHDT and CDR2 YNNKEL (reference sequence). V gave up 0 bases and J gave up 9 bases; unmatched junction bases: 6. CDR3 sequence: CASSQDVGTGLQYF. DNA of the CDR3: TGTGCCAGCAGCCAAGATGTGGGGACAGGGCTGCAGTACTTC.

Here the CDR3 DNA reads TGTGCCAGTAGTAGCGTCGTCGGGGGTGGAGAGCAGTACTTC. Its protein product is CASSSVVGGGEQYF. This chain joins TRBV19 and TRBJ2-7; a weak D match, TRBD2 (6 bases). The CDR3 is made up of 14 amino acids. Trimming removed 4 bases from V and 7 bases from J, with 17 bases in between. Germline V lookup: CDR1 LNHDA, CDR2 SQIVND (reference sequence).

V is TRBV25-1 and J is TRBJ2-7; 9 bases match TRBD1. V dropped 5 bases and J dropped 7; count of bases not matched to a gene: 9. Germline CDR1 reads MGHDK; CDR2 reads SYGVNS. The CDR3 sequence is 14 residues long. The CDR3 loop is CASSQGQGYVEQYF. The CDR3 nucleotides are TGTGCCAGCAGTCAAGGACAGGGGTACGTGGAGCAGTACTTC.